The next 10 T cell receptor beta chains were all read from a single sample in a study of CD8 T cells in ankylosing spondylitis (TCRdb year 2017). Libraries were built with 5' RACE. Sequencing was performed on an Illumina HiSeq 2500. Using fastp at Q25 and MiXCR, TCRdb reprocessed the public reads and kept productive beta chains. Each record represents a unique CDR3 protein, reported with the most common genes and DNA among its rows. This sample lists some 130,000 distinct CDR3 sequences; 7% to 8% were detected once. 9.5% to 15% of the sample lies in the top ten. What was sequenced was blood, either unsorted or a sorted T cell fraction (not recorded which). These receptors all come from a female donor with ankylosing spondylitis or in good health (not recorded which).

This clonotype has only one observation. The chain employs TRBV5-5 and TRBJ1-4; the D is unclear. V was shortened by 4 bases and J by 13 bases, with 17 bases between the two germline ends. Germline CDR1 is SGHKS and CDR2 is YYEKEE (reference sequence). The CDR3 is 13 amino acids. The CDR3: CASSAYSASRLFF. The CDR3 DNA sequence: TGTGCCAGCAGCGCCTATTCTGCGAGTAGACTGTTTTTT.

This clonotype was detected ten times or more. This chain joins TRBV6-1 and TRBJ2-7; no clear D. The V and J ends lost 5 bases and 3 bases respectively, with 14 bases between them. This CDR3 has 14 residues. Germline values: CDR1 MNHNS, CDR2 SASEGT. The CDR3 coding sequence is TGTGCCAGCAGTCAAGGGCCATCTCTCTACGAGCAGTACTTC. Its protein is CASSQGPSLYEQYF.

This clonotype was seen repeatedly, ten times or more. This rearrangement joins TRBV20-1 to TRBJ1-1; D gene ambiguous. V shed 6 bases and J shed 4 bases, with 18 bases lying between them. The CDR3 runs to 14 residues. Germline V lookup: CDR1 DFQATT, CDR2 SNEGSKA (reference sequence). CDR3 sequence (DNA): TGCAGTGCCAGCGGCGTAGACCGGGGCACTGAAGCTTTCTTT. This encodes CSASGVDRGTEAFF.

This clonotype was counted at least ten times. V is TRBV3-1 and J is TRBJ1-5; possibly TRBD1 for D (6 bases). The CDR3 runs to 16 residues. The germline CDR1 and CDR2 sequences are LGHDT and YNNKEL (reference sequence). Trimming took 1 base from V and 2 from J, leaving 12 bases between them. CDR3 amino acids: CASSQVFGGGNQPQHF. The DNA for the CDR3 is TGTGCCAGCAGCCAAGTTTTCGGGGGCGGCAATCAGCCCCAGCATTTT.

This clonotype showed up many times. The CDR3 region has the DNA TGCGCCAGCAGCGGAGGGACGTTTAATGAAAAACTGTTTTTT. The encoded protein is CASSGGTFNEKLFF. The gene calls are TRBV5-1 and TRBJ1-4; a weak D match, TRBD1 (5 bases). The V gene lost 4 bases and the J gene lost 4 bases, with 11 bases spanning the gap. This CDR3 comprises 14 residues. Germline-derived CDR1 and CDR2 are SGHRS and YFSETQ.

Ten or more counts support this clonotype. The chain joins TRBV27 to TRBJ2-7; a possible D gene is TRBD1 (5 bases). V lost 3 bases to trimming and J lost 7 bases, with 22 bases between them. This CDR3 comprises 16 residues. The V gene's germline CDR1 is MNHEY and CDR2 SMNVEV (reference sequence). CDR3 DNA sequence: TGTGCCAGCAGTTTCAGGCAGGGCCCCGTGGGTTATGAGCAGTACTTC. This gives the protein CASSFRQGPVGYEQYF.

This clonotype came up many times. The rearrangement links TRBV3-1 to TRBJ2-2; the D is unclear. From germline, CDR1 is LGHDT and CDR2 YNNKEL (reference sequence). This CDR3 contains 16 residues. V lost 6 bases and J lost 2, with 16 bases in between. CDR3 amino acids: CASRPSRAPNTGELFF. As DNA, the CDR3 is TGTGCCAGCAGACCCAGCCGAGCACCTAACACCGGGGAGCTGTTTTTT.

The genes are TRBV12-3 or TRBV12-4 and TRBJ1-2; 7 nucleotides match TRBD1. V dropped 2 bases and J dropped 4; count of bases not matched to a gene: 7. The CDR3 totals 15 residues. For the CDR3, the DNA is TGTGCCAGCAGTTTATTAACACCAGGGGGCTATGGCTACACCTTC. It encodes CASSLLTPGGYGYTF.

At least ten counts were recorded for this clonotype. This chain joins TRBV12-3 or TRBV12-4 and TRBJ2-2, with no clear D. The CDR3 has 14 amino acids. Deletions cut 0 bases from V and 4 bases from J, with 6 bases between. In nucleotides, the CDR3 is TGTGCCAGCAGTTTAGCGGGAATCACCGGGGAGCTGTTTTTT. It codes for CASSLAGITGELFF.

The table lists this clonotype with a few counts. V is TRBV5-1 and J is TRBJ1-3; a weak D match, TRBD1 (6 bases). Trimming took off 5 bases at V and 2 bases at J, with 11 bases between the two ends. CDR1 is SGHRS, CDR2 YFSETQ, per germline. The length of the CDR3 is 14 residues. The CDR3 sequence: CASRDQGTGNTIYF. DNA for the CDR3: TGCGCCAGCAGGGATCAGGGGACTGGAAACACCATATATTTT.